This T cell receptor beta chain comes out of a study of vaccination and CD4 T cells after COVID-19. Study-wide background: The cells were exposed to overlapping spike peptides originating from SARS-CoV-2, HCoV-NL63, HCoV-OC43 and HCoV-229E for stimulation.

At the Johns Hopkins FTIC core, DNA taken from cultured CD4+ T cells was sequenced by way of the Oncomine TCR Beta short-read assay. Cultures of CD4+ T cells served as the source for extracting genomic DNA. TCRdb re-called the PCR reads through MiXCR, storing one row per CDR3 protein. The sample holds about 600 distinct CDR3 sequences, approximately 11% seen once. The sample's treatment: approximately nine-day PBMC culture with coronavirus spike peptide pools or control peptides (ViraFEST assay). CD4+ T lymphocytes from the unexposed donor were collected before the COVID-19 pandemic (2011-2018). This clonotype is medium-sized (0.01 to 0.1%) within its sample. The target antigen is unknown. Sequencing was carried out using CD4+ T cells from blood, cultured in vitro. The clonotype originates from a human donor in good health.

The CDR3 region is CASSTGQGRGDTDTQYF. The CDR3 DNA follows: TGTGCCAGCAGCACAGGACAGGGACGGGGGGACACAGATACGCAGTATTTT. J is TRBJ2-3 and V is TRBV5-4; tentatively, D is TRBD1 (8 bases). The CDR3 loop spans 17 amino acids. The germline V gene has CDR1 SGHNT and CDR2 YYREEE (reference sequence). V lost 4 bases to trimming and J lost 2 bases, with 20 bases between them.